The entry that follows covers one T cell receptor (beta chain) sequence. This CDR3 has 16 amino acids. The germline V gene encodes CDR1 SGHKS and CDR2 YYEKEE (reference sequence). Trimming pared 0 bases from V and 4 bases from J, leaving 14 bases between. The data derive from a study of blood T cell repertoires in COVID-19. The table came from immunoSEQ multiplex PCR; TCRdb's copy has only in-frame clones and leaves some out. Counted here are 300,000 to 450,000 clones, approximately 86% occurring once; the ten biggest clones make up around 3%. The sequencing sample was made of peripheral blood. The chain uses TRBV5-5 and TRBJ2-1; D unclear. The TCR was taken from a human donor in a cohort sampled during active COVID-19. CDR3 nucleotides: TGTGCCAGCAGCTTGGACAGTCTAACTTGGTACAATGAGCAGTTCTTC. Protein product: CASSLDSLTWYNEQFF.